This T cell receptor beta chain was captured by sequencing in a study of cytomegalovirus exposure and HLA in healthy donors. Study findings and constraints: From TCR beta sequences, most subjects' HLA-A and HLA-B alleles were reportedly predicted accurately. Sequencing depth roughly uniform across donors was assumed in presence/absence analyses. The classifier was said to identify cytomegalovirus status with high specificity and sensitivity. The study carried out a later analysis of TCR beta sequences. It associated 15,000 to 20,000 of them with specific HLA alleles at a false discovery rate of 0.05.

CDR3 length: 12 amino acids. Trimming stripped 1 base from V and 6 bases from J, with 5 bases between. CDR1 is SGHRS, CDR2 YFSETQ, per germline. The PCR was carried out with 60 Vbeta primers and 13 Jbeta primers. The data were produced by immunoSEQ multiplex PCR, yet TCRdb's version contains in-frame clones alone and is incomplete. There are more than 130,000 clones in the sample; 80% occur only once, and 5% to 5.5% lies in the top ten. Concerning this clone itself: The antigen is undetermined.

The receptor's source is a male donor in good health and CMV-seronegative. The sequencing input was PBMCs. The V and J genes are TRBV5-1 and TRBJ1-5; D call uncertain. As DNA, the CDR3 is TGCGCCAGCAGCTTGCGGGTTCAGCCCCAGCATTTT. Its translation: CASSLRVQPQHF.